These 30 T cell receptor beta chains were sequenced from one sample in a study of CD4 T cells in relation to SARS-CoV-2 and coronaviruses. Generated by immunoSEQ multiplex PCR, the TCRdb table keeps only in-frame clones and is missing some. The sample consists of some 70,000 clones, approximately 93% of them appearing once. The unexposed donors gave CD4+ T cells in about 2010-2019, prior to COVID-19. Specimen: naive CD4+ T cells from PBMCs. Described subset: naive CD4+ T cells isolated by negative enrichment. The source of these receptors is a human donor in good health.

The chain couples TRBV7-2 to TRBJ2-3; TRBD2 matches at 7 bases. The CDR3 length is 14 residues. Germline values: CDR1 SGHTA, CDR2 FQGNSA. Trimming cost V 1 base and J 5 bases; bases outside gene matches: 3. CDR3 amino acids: CASSLGGRVDTQYF. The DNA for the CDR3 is TGTGCCAGCAGCTTAGGGGGGAGGGTAGATACGCAGTATTTT.

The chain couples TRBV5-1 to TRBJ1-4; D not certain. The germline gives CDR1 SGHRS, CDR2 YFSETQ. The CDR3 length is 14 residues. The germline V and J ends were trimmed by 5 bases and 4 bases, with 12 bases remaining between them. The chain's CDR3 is CASRGPNNNEKLFF. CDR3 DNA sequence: TGCGCCAGCAGGGGCCCGAATAATAATGAAAAACTGTTTTTT.

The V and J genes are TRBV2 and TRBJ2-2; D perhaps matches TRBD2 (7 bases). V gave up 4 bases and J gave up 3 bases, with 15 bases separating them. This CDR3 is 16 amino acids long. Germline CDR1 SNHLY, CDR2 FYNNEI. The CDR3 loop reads CASSVEGGGYTGELFF. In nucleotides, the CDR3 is TGTGCCAGCAGTGTGGAGGGGGGGGGCTACACCGGGGAGCTGTTTTTT. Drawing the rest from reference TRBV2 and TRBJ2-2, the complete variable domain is EPEVTQTPSHQVTQMGQEVILRCVPISNHLYFYWYRQILGQKVEFLVSFYNNEISEKSEIFDDQFSVERPDGSNFTLKIRSTKLEDSAMYFCASSVEGGGYTGELFFGEGSRLTVL.

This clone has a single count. The CDR3 is CASSQLMTGLDGNQPQHF. The CDR3 nucleotides are TGCGCCAGCAGCCAACTAATGACAGGGCTCGATGGGAATCAGCCCCAGCATTTT. The chain links TRBV4-1 to TRBJ1-5, with 7 bases that match TRBD1. Germline loops: CDR1 MGHRA, CDR2 YSYEKL. The ends lost 2 bases at V and 4 bases at J; junction bases unmatched: 14. The CDR3 is 18 amino acids.

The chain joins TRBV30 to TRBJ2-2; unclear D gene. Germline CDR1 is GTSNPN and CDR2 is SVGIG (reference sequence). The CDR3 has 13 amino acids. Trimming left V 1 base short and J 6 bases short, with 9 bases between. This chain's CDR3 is CAWSAYTPGELFF. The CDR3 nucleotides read TGTGCCTGGAGTGCCTACACCCCCGGGGAGCTGTTTTTT. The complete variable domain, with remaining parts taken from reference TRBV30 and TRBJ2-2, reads SQTIHQWPATLVQPVGSPLSLECTVEGTSNPNLYWYRQAAGRGLQLLFYSVGIGQISSEVPQNLSASRPQDRQFILSSKKLLLSDSGFYLCAWSAYTPGELFFGEGSRLTVL.

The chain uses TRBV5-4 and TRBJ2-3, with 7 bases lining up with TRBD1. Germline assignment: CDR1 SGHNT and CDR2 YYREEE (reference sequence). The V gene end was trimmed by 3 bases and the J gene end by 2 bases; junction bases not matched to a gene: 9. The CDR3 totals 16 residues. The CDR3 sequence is CASSSGTAIFTDTQYF. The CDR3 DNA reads TGTGCCAGCAGCTCCGGGACAGCCATCTTCACAGATACGCAGTATTTT.

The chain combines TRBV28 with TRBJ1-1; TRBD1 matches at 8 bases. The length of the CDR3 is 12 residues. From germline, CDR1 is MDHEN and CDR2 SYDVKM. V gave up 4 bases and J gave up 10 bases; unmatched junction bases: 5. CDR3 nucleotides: TGTGCCAGCAGTTATAGAGACAGGGGAGCTTTCTTT. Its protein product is CASSYRDRGAFF.

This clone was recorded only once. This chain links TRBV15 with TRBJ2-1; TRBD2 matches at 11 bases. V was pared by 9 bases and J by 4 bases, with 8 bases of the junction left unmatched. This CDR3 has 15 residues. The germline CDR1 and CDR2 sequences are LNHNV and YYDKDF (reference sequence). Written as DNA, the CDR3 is TGTGCCACTCAGTCCGGGACTAGCGGTTACAATGAGCAGTTCTTC. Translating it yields CATQSGTSGYNEQFF.

The chain's CDR3 is CASRVGTGSYNEQFF. CDR3 coding DNA: TGTGCCAGCAGGGTAGGGACAGGGTCCTACAATGAGCAGTTCTTC. The chain links TRBV2 to TRBJ2-1; TRBD1 matches at 9 bases. The CDR3 spans 15 residues. Germline assignment: CDR1 SNHLY and CDR2 FYNNEI. The V segment lost 6 bases and the J segment 1 base; nucleotides outside the gene matches: 4.

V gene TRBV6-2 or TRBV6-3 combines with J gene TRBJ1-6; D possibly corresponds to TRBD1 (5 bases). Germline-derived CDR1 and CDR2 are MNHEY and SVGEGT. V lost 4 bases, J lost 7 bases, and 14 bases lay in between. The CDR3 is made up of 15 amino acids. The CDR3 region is CASSLEGPPNSPLHF. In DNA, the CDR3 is TGTGCCAGCAGTTTGGAGGGGCCGCCCAATTCACCCCTCCACTTT.

CDR3 sequence (DNA): TGTGCCAGTAGCACACAGGCCTCGGGTGAGCAGTTCTTC. Translated, it gives CASSTQASGEQFF. The chain combines TRBV19 with TRBJ2-1; a possible D gene is TRBD1 (5 bases). CDR3 length equals 13 residues. Germline CDR1 reads LNHDA; CDR2 reads SQIVND (reference sequence). V shed 6 bases and J shed 9 bases, with 15 bases lying between them.

CDR3 DNA: TGTGCCTGGATTAAAGTCAGGGCCGCTGAAGCTTTCTTT. It specifies CAWIKVRAAEAFF. The genes are TRBV30 and TRBJ1-1; D is possibly TRBD1 (5 bases). The CDR3 extends over 13 amino acids. Trimming removed 4 bases from V and 6 bases from J, with 15 bases in between. Germline V gene lookup returns CDR1 GTSNPN and CDR2 SVGIG (reference sequence).

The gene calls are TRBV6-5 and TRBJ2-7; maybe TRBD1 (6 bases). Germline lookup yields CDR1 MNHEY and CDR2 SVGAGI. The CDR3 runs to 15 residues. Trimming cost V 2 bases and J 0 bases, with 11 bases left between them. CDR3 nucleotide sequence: TGTGCCAGCAGTTACGGACAGTCGAGCTCCTACGAGCAGTACTTC. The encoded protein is CASSYGQSSSYEQYF.

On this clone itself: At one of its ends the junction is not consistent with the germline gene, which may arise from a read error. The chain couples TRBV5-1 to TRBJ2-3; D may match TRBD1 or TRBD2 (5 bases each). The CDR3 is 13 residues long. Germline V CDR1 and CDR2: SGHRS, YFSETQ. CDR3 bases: TGCGCCAGCGGCTTGGGGGGCACAGATACGCAGTATTTT. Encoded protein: CASGLGGTDTQYF.

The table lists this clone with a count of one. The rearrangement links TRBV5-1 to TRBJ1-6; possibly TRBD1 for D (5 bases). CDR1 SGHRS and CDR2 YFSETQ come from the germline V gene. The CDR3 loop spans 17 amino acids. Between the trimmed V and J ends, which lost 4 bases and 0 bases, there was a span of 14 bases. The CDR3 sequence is CASSNGADSSYNSPLHF. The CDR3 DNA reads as TGCGCCAGCAGCAATGGGGCGGATAGCTCCTATAATTCACCCCTCCACTTT.

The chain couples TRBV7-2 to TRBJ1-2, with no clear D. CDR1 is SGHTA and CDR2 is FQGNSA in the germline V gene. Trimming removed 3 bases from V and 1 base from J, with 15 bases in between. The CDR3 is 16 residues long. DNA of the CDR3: TGTGCCAGCAGCTTTCCCCTGGGAAGGTTTAACTATGGCTACACCTTC. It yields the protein CASSFPLGRFNYGYTF.

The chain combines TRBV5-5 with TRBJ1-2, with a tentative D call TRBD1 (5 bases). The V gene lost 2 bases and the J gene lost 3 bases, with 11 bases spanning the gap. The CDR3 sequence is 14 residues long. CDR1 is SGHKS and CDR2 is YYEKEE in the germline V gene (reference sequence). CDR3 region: CASSFFVGDYGYTF. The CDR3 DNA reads TGTGCCAGCAGCTTTTTTGTGGGGGACTATGGCTACACCTTC.

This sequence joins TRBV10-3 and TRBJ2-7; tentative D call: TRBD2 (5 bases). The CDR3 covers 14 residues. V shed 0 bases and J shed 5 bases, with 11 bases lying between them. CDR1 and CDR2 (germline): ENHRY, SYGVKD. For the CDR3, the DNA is TGTGCCATCAGTGAGTCGGCTAGCTCTCACGAGCAGTACTTC. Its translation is CAISESASSHEQYF.

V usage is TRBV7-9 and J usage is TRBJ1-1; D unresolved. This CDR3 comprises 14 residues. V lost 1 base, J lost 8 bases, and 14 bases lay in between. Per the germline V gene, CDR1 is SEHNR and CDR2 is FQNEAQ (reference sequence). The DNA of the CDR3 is TGTGCCAGCAGCTTAGATGTGTCGACCGAGGAAGCTTTCTTT. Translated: CASSLDVSTEEAFF.

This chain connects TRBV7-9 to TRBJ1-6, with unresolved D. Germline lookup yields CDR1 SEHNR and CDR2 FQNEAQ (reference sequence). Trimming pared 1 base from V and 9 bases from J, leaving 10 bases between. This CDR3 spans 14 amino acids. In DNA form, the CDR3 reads TGTGCCAGCAGCTTAGTTCCAGGTAGTTCACCCCTCCACTTT. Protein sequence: CASSLVPGSSPLHF.

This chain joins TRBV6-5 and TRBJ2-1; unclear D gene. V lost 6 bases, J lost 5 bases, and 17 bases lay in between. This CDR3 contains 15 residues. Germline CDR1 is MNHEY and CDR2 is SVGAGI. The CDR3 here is CASSFSSDSDNEQFF. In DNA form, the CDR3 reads TGTGCCAGCAGCTTCAGCTCTGACTCTGACAATGAGCAGTTCTTC.

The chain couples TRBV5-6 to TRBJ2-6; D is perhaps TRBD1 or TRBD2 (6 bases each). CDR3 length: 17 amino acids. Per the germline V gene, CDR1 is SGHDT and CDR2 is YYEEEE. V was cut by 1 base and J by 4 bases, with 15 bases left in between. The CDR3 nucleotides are TGTGCCAGCAGCTTGTCTTGGGGGGCGCTCGGGGCCAACGTCCTGACTTTC. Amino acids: CASSLSWGALGANVLTF.

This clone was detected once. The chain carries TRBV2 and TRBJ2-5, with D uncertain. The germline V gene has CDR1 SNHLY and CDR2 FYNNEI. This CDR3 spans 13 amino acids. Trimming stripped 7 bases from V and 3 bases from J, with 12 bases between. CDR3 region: CASNEWQEETQYF. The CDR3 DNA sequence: TGTGCCAGCAATGAGTGGCAGGAAGAGACCCAGTACTTC.

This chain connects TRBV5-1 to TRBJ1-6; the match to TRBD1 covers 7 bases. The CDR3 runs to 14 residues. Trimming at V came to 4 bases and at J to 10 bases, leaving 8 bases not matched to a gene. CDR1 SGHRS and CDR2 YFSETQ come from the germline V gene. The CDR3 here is CASSPRTGGSPLHF. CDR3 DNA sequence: TGCGCCAGCAGCCCGCGGACAGGCGGCTCACCCCTCCACTTT. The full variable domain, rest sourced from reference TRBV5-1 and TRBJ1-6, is KAGVTQTPRYLIKTRGQQVTLSCSPISGHRSVSWYQQTPGQGLQFLFEYFSETQRNKGNFPGRFSGRQFSNSRSEMNVSTLELGDSALYLCASSPRTGGSPLHFGNGTRLTVT.

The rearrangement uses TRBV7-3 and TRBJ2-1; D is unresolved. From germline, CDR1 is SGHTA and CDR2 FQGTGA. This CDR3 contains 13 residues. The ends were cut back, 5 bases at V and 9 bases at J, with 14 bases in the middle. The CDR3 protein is CASSPRMVSEQFF. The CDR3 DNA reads TGTGCCAGCAGCCCGCGCATGGTTTCTGAGCAGTTCTTC.

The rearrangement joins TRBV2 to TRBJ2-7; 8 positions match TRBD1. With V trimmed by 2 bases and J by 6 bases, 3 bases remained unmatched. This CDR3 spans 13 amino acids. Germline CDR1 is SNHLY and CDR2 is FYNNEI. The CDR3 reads CASSESDRGEQYF. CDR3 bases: TGTGCCAGCAGTGAATCTGACAGGGGCGAGCAGTACTTC.

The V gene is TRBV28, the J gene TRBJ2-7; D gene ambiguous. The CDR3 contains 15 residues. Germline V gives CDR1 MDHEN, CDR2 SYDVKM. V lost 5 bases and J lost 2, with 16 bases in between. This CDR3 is CASSTPGSKPYEQYF. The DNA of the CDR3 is TGTGCCAGCAGTACCCCCGGCTCAAAACCCTACGAGCAGTACTTC.

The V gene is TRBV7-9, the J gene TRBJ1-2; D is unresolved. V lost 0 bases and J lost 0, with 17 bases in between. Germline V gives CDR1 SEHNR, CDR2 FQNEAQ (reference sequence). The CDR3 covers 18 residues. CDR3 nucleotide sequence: TGTGCCAGCAGCTTAGCGCGAAGATCGGGGAGTGCTAACTATGGCTACACCTTC. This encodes CASSLARRSGSANYGYTF.

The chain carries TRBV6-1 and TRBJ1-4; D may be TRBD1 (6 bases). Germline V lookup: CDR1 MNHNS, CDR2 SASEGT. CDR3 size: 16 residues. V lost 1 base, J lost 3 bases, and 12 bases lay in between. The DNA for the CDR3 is TGTGCCAGCAGTGAAGTGCGGGGGCTGCCTAATGAAAAACTGTTTTTT. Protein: CASSEVRGLPNEKLFF.

The CDR3 bases are TGTGCCAGCTCACCGCGGGGGAGCACTGAAGCTTTCTTT. Residues: CASSPRGSTEAFF. This chain uses TRBV18 with TRBJ1-1; a weak D match, TRBD1 (5 bases). V was trimmed by 3 bases and J by 4 bases, leaving 9 bases between them. The CDR3 consists of 13 residues. CDR1 is KGHSH, CDR2 LQKENI, per germline.